Listed below are T cell receptor beta chains from one sample, sequenced in a study of monozygotic twins with inflammatory bowel disease. For each CDR3 protein, TCRdb gives one entry from its re-call of the 5' RACE reads, without DNA. Seen in this sample are approximately 100,000 distinct CDR3 sequences; the ten most common clones hold under 2.5%. The specimen sequenced was blood. All receptors derive from a human donor with ulcerative colitis or Crohn's disease, or a healthy co-twin of an affected twin (not recorded which). The CDR3 runs from the conserved cysteine through the conserved F or W.

J gene: TRBJ2-1
V gene: TRBV18
CDR3 protein: CASSPLLASTEQFF

J gene: TRBJ2-7
V gene: TRBV2
CDR3 protein: CASQMLQGLGEQYF

J gene: TRBJ1-1
V gene: TRBV5-6
CDR3 protein: CASSETGSYTEAFF

J gene: TRBJ2-1
V gene: TRBV14
CDR3 protein: CASSQNLADNEQFF

J gene: TRBJ1-1
V gene: TRBV20-1
CDR3 protein: CSASISLGVRNTEAFF

J gene: TRBJ1-1
V gene: TRBV5-1
CDR3 protein: CASSSAQGGATEAFF

J gene: TRBJ2-2
V gene: TRBV4-3
CDR3 protein: CASSQENRNTGELFF

J gene: TRBJ2-1
V gene: TRBV5-1
CDR3 protein: CASRAQDYNEQFF

J gene: TRBJ2-2
V gene: TRBV6-1
CDR3 protein: CASSDGSSENTGELFF

J gene: TRBJ1-1
V gene: TRBV14
CDR3 protein: CASSHPEDRNTEAFF

J gene: TRBJ2-7
V gene: TRBV5-1
CDR3 protein: CASSLDFGVVLYF

J gene: TRBJ2-2
V gene: TRBV7-2
CDR3 protein: CASRTSGTGELFF

J gene: TRBJ1-6
V gene: TRBV20-1
CDR3 protein: CSAPGQNGANSPLHF

J gene: TRBJ2-1
V gene: TRBV20-1
CDR3 protein: CSAIDQGKAFNEQFF

J gene: TRBJ2-5
V gene: TRBV29-1
CDR3 protein: CSVDGRVGETQYF

J gene: TRBJ2-7
V gene: TRBV27
CDR3 protein: CASSLRLGNEQYF

J gene: TRBJ2-2
V gene: TRBV10-3
CDR3 protein: CAISVGGAGTGELFF

J gene: TRBJ2-5
V gene: TRBV6-2/TRBV6-3
CDR3 protein: CASVLDTPETQYF

J gene: TRBJ2-3
V gene: TRBV5-1
CDR3 protein: CASSLSTLATGTDTQYF

J gene: TRBJ2-7
V gene: TRBV5-6
CDR3 protein: CASSSYAEQYF

J gene: TRBJ2-7
V gene: TRBV12-3/TRBV12-4
CDR3 protein: CASSPTGKRGYEQYF

J gene: TRBJ2-5
V gene: TRBV19
CDR3 protein: CASSNPGQQETQYF

J gene: TRBJ2-1
V gene: TRBV6-5
CDR3 protein: CASSYTGGSYNEQFF

J gene: TRBJ1-1
V gene: TRBV6-2/TRBV6-3
CDR3 protein: CASSKGQKRNTEAFF

J gene: TRBJ2-7
V gene: TRBV18
CDR3 protein: CASSQTQGYEQYF

J gene: TRBJ1-5
V gene: TRBV18
CDR3 protein: CASSPLPEQPQHF

J gene: TRBJ2-1
V gene: TRBV7-8
CDR3 protein: CASSLVRLNNEQFF

J gene: TRBJ1-2
V gene: TRBV20-1
CDR3 protein: CSARGYGGHYGYTF

J gene: TRBJ1-5
V gene: TRBV6-5
CDR3 protein: CASSYLGAAGQPQHF

J gene: TRBJ2-2
V gene: TRBV9
CDR3 protein: CASSALGVGELFF

J gene: TRBJ2-7
V gene: TRBV27
CDR3 protein: CASSLFGGEAYEQYF

J gene: TRBJ1-1
V gene: TRBV10-3
CDR3 protein: CAIRGLGAQDTEAFF

J gene: TRBJ2-2
V gene: TRBV5-1
CDR3 protein: CASRVSGRANTGELFF

J gene: TRBJ1-2
V gene: TRBV7-2
CDR3 protein: CASSFGTVYGYTF

J gene: TRBJ1-5
V gene: TRBV20-1
CDR3 protein: CSARTGSNQPQHF

J gene: TRBJ1-2
V gene: TRBV7-2
CDR3 protein: CASSHRDGYTF

J gene: TRBJ1-2
V gene: TRBV11-2
CDR3 protein: CASSLVQDNYGYTF

J gene: TRBJ2-4
V gene: TRBV5-6
CDR3 protein: CASSFDRFNDENIQYF

J gene: TRBJ1-2
V gene: TRBV12-3/TRBV12-4
CDR3 protein: CASSLGAGRGPYGYTF

J gene: TRBJ2-3
V gene: TRBV7-2
CDR3 protein: CASSLGTYTDTQYF

J gene: TRBJ2-7
V gene: TRBV6-1
CDR3 protein: CASRVISGTGTYEQYF

J gene: TRBJ2-1
V gene: TRBV7-2
CDR3 protein: CASSLLAGGSYYNEQFF

J gene: TRBJ2-2
V gene: TRBV5-5
CDR3 protein: CASSFISGELFF

J gene: TRBJ2-1
V gene: TRBV7-2
CDR3 protein: CASSADRGHYNEQFF

J gene: TRBJ2-1
V gene: TRBV20-1
CDR3 protein: CSASVTGANNEQFF

J gene: TRBJ2-1
V gene: TRBV12-3/TRBV12-4
CDR3 protein: CASSPGFQHRNEQFF

J gene: TRBJ1-2
V gene: TRBV5-1
CDR3 protein: CASSFTETQSYTF

J gene: TRBJ2-1
V gene: TRBV18
CDR3 protein: CASSPRRDRIYNEQFF

J gene: TRBJ1-4
V gene: TRBV20-1
CDR3 protein: CSASLGYATNEKLFF